This T cell receptor beta chain was recorded in a study of CXCR3-negative and CXCR3-positive naive CD8 T cells. As for the study in general: Per library, roughly 1.6 +/- 0.3 million reads; roughly 130 million TRB reads overall.

The study's findings and limits: With respect to TRBV-TRBJ usage, naive CXCR3-negative and CXCR3-positive cells were similar; memory differed. For memory CD8+ cells diversity was much lower, but both naive subsets had comparably high diversity.

A note on this clonotype: The antigen is undetermined.

Germline V gene lookup returns CDR1 SGHVS and CDR2 FQNEAQ. The length of the CDR3 is 18 residues. Using triplicate sorts, approximately 300,000 cells were collected each time from every CD8+ T cell subset. Through 5' RACE with UMI labels, the TRB cDNA libraries were prepared. Reprocessing the 5' RACE reads, TCRdb reports a single entry for every CDR3 protein and omits DNA. Recorded for this sample: some 40,000 distinct CDR3 sequences. Specimen: memory CD8+ T cells from blood. The chain has TRBV7-8 and TRBJ2-7; TCRdb proposes TRBD1, but this gene call is untestable without DNA. This clonotype was sampled from a human donor in good health. Some clones in this sample may be carry-over from other donors' samples. The CDR3 loop reads CASSLARPGHRRGYEQYF.